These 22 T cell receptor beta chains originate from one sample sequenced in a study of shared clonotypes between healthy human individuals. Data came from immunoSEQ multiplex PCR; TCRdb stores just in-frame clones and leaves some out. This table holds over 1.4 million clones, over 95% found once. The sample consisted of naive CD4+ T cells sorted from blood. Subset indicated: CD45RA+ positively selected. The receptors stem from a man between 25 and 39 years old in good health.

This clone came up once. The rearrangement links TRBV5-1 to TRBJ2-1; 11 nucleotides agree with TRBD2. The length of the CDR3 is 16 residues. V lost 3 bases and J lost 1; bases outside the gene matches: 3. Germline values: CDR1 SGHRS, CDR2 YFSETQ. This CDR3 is CASSSIAGGSYNEQFF. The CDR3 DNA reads TGCGCCAGCAGCTCCATAGCGGGAGGGTCCTACAATGAGCAGTTCTTC.

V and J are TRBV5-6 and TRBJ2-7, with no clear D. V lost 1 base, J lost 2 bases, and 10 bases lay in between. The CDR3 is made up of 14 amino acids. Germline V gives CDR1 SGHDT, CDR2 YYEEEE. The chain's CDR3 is CASSLFPETYEQYF. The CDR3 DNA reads TGTGCCAGCAGCTTGTTCCCTGAAACCTACGAGCAGTACTTC.

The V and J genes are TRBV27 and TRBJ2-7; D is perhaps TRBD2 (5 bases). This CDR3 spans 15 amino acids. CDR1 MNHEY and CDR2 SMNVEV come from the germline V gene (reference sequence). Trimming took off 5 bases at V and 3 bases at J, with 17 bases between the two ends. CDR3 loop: CASSTTGRVNYEQYF. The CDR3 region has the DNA TGTGCCAGCAGTACGACGGGGAGAGTTAACTACGAGCAGTACTTC.

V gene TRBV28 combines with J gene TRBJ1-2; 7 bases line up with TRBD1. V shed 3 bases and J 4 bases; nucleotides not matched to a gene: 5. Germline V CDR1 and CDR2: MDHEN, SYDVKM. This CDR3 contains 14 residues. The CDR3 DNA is TGTGCCAGCAGTTTTCCGGGGACAGCCTATGGCTACACCTTC. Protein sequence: CASSFPGTAYGYTF.

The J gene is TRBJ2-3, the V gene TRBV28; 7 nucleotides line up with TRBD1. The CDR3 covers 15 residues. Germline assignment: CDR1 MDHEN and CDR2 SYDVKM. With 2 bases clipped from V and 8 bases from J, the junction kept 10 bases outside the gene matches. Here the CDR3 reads CASSLPGQAQATQYF. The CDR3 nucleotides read TGTGCCAGCAGTTTACCCGGACAGGCACAGGCTACGCAGTATTTT.

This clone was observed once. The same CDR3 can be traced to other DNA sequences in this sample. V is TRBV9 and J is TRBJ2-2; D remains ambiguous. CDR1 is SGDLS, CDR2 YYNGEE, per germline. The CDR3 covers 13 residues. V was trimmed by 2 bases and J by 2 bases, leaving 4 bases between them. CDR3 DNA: TGTGCCAGCAGCGTGACCAACACCGGGGAGCTGTTTTTT. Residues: CASSVTNTGELFF.

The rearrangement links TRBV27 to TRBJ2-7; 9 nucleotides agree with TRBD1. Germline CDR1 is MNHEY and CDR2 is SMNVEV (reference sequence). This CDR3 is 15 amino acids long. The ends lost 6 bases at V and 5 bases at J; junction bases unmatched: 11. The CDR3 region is CASSITGQGTHEQYF. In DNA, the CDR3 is TGTGCCAGCAGCATTACCGGACAGGGGACCCACGAGCAGTACTTC.

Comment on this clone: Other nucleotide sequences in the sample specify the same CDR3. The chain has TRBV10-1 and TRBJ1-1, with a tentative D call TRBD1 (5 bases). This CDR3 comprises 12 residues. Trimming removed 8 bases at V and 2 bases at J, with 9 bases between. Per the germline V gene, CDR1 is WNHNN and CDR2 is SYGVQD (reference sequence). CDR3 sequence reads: CASGTANTEAFF. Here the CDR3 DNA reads TGCGCCAGCGGGACGGCAAACACTGAAGCTTTCTTT.

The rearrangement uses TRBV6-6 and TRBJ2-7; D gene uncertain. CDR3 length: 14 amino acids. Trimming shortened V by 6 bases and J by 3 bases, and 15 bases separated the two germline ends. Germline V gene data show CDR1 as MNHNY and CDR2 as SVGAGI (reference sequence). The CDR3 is CASSPGRRIYEQYF. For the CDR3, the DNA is TGTGCCAGCAGCCCGGGTCGCAGGATCTACGAGCAGTACTTC.

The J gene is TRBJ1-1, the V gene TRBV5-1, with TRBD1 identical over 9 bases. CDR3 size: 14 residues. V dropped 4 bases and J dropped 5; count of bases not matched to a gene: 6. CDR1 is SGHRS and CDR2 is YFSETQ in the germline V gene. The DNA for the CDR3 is TGCGCCAGCAGCGCCGGGACAGGGATGACTGAAGCTTTCTTT. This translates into CASSAGTGMTEAFF. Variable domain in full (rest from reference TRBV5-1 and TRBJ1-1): KAGVTQTPRYLIKTRGQQVTLSCSPISGHRSVSWYQQTPGQGLQFLFEYFSETQRNKGNFPGRFSGRQFSNSRSEMNVSTLELGDSALYLCASSAGTGMTEAFFGQGTRLTVV.

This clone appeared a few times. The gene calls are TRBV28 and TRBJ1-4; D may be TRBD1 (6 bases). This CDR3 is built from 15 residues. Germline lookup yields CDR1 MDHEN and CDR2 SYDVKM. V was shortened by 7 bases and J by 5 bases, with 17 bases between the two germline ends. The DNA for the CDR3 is TGTGCCAGCACCCTACCGGGACACGGGAATGAAAAACTGTTTTTT. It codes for CASTLPGHGNEKLFF.

In nucleotides, the CDR3 is TGTGCCAGCAGCCACAAGTACCAAGAGACCCAGTACTTC. This sequence encodes CASSHKYQETQYF. The chain uses TRBV7-9 and TRBJ2-5; D call uncertain. The CDR3 length is 13 residues. Germline V CDR1 and CDR2: SEHNR, FQNEAQ (reference sequence). V lost 5 bases to trimming and J lost 0 bases, with 7 bases between them.

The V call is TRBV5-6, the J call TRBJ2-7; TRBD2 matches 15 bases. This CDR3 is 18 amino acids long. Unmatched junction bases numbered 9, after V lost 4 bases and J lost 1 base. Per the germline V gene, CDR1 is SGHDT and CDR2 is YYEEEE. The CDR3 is CASSLWTSGRAGSYEQYF. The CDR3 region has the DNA TGTGCCAGCAGCCTCTGGACTAGCGGGAGGGCCGGGTCCTACGAGCAGTACTTC. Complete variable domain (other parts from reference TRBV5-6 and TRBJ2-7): DAGVTQSPTHLIKTRGQQVTLRCSPKSGHDTVSWYQQALGQGPQFIFQYYEEEERQRGNFPDRFSGHQFPNYSSELNVNALLLGDSALYLCASSLWTSGRAGSYEQYFGPGTRLTVT.

Here the CDR3 reads CASSPQGSTNEKLFF. CDR3 bases: TGTGCCAGCAGCCCACAGGGGTCGACTAATGAAAAACTGTTTTTT. V gene TRBV6-4 combines with J gene TRBJ1-4; TRBD1 matches at 7 bases. After removal of 6 bases from V and 2 bases from J, the junction contained 6 bases not matched to a gene. The germline CDR1 and CDR2 sequences are MRHNA and SNTAGT. CDR3 size: 15 residues.

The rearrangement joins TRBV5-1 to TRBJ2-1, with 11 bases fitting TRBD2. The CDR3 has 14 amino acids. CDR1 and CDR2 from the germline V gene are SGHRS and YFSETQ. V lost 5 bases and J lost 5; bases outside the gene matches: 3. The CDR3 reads CASRGTSGNNEQFF. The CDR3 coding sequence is TGCGCCAGCAGAGGGACTAGCGGAAACAATGAGCAGTTCTTC.

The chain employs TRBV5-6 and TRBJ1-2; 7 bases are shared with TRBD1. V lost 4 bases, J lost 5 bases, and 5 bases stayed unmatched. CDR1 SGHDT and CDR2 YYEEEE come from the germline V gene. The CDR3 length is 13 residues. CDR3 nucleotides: TGTGCCAGCAGCCTAGGACAGGAATATGGCTACACCTTC. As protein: CASSLGQEYGYTF.

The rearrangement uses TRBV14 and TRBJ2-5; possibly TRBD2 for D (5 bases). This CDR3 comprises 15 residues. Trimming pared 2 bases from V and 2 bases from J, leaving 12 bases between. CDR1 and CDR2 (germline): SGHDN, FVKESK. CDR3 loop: CASSQRGVGQETQYF. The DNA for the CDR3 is TGTGCCAGCAGCCAACGGGGAGTGGGACAAGAGACCCAGTACTTC.

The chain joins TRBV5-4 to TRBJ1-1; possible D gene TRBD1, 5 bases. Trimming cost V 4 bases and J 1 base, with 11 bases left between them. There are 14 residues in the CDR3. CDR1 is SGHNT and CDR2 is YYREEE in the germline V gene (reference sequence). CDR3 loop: CASSTGRANTEAFF. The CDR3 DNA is TGTGCCAGCAGCACAGGCCGGGCGAACACTGAAGCTTTCTTT.

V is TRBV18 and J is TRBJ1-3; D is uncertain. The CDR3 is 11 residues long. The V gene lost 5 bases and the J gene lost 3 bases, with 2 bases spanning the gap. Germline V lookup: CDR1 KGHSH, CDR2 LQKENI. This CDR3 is CASSNGNTIYF. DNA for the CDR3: TGTGCCAGCTCAAATGGAAACACCATATATTTT.

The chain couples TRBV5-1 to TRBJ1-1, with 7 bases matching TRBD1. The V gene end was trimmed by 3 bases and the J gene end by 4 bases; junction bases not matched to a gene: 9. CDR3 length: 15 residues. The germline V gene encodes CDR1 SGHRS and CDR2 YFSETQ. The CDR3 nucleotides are TGCGCCAGCAGCTATAACAGGGGAACCCTCACTGAAGCTTTCTTT. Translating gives CASSYNRGTLTEAFF.

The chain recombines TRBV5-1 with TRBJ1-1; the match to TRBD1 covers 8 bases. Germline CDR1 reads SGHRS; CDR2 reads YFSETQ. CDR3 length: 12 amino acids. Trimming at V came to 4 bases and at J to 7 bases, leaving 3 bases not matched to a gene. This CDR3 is CASSRGQDEAFF. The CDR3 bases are TGCGCCAGCAGCAGGGGACAGGATGAAGCTTTCTTT.

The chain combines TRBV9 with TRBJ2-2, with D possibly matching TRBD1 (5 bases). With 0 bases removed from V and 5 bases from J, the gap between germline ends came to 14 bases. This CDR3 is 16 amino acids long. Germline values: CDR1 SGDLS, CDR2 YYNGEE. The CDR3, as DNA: TGTGCCAGCAGCGTAGCGGGCCTAAAGGGGACCGGGGAGCTGTTTTTT. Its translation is CASSVAGLKGTGELFF. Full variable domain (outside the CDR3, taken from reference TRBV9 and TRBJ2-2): DSGVTQTPKHLITATGQRVTLRCSPRSGDLSVYWYQQSLDQGLQFLIQYYNGEERAKGNILERFSAQQFPDLHSELNLSSLELGDSALYFCASSVAGLKGTGELFFGEGSRLTVL.